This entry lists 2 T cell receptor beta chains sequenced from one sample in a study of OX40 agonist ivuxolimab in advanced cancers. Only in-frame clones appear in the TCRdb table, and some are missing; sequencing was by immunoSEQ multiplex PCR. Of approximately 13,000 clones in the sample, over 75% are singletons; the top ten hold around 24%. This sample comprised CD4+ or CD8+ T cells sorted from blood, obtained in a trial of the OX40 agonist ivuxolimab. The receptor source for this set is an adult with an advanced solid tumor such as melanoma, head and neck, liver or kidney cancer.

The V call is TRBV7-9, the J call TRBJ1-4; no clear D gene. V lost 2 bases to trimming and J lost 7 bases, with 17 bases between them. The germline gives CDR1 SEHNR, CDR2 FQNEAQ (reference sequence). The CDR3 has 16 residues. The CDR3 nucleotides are TGTGCCAGCAGCTTACGGGAAGGGAGGTATAGTGAAAAACTGTTTTTT. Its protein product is CASSLREGRYSEKLFF.

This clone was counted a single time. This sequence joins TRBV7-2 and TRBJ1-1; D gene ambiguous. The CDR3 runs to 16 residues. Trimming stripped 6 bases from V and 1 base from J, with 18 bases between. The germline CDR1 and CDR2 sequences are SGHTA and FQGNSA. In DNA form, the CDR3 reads TGTGCCAGCAGGGTAGGGAAGATCCTCGGGAACACTGAAGCTTTCTTT. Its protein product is CASRVGKILGNTEAFF.